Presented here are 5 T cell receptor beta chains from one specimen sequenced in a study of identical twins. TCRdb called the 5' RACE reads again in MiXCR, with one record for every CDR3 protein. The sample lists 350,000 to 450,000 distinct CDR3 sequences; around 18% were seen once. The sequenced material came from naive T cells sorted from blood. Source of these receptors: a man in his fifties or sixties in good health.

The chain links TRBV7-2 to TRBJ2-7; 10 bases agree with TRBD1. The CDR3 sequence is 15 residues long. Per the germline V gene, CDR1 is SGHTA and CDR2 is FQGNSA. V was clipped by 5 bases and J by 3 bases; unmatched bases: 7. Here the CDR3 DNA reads TGTGCCAGCAGCCAACGGGGGACAGGGGTCTACGAGCAGTACTTC. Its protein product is CASSQRGTGVYEQYF.

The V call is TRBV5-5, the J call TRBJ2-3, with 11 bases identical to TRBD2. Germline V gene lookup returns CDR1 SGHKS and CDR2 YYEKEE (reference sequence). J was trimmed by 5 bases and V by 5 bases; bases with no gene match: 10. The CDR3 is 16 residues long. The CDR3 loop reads CASRPGLAAFEDTQYF. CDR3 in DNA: TGTGCCAGCAGACCGGGACTAGCGGCTTTCGAAGATACGCAGTATTTT.

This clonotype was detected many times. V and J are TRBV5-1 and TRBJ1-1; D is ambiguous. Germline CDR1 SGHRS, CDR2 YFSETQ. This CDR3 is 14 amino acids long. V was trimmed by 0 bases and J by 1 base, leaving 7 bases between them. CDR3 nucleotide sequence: TGCGCCAGCAGCTTGGGGGCCTCGAACACTGAAGCTTTCTTT. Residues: CASSLGASNTEAFF.

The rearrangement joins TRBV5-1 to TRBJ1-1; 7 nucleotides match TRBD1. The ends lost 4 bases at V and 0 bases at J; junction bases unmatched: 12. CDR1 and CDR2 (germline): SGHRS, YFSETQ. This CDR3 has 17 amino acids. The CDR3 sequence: CASSPLITGQMNTEAFF. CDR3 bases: TGCGCCAGCAGCCCATTAATTACGGGACAGATGAACACTGAAGCTTTCTTT.

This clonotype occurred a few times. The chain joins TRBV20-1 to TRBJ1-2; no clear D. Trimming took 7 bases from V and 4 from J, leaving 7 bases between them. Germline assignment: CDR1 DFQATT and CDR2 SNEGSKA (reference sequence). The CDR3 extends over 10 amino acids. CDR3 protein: CSGGVYGYTF. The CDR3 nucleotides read TGCAGTGGCGGTGTCTATGGCTACACCTTC.